This TCR beta chain appears in the sequencing data of a study of T cell repertoires in cytomegalovirus infection. The germline V gene has CDR1 KGHSH and CDR2 LQKENI. The junction had 3 bases not matched to a gene; V was cut back by 6 bases and J by 0 bases. The CDR3 length is 15 residues. Each CDR3 protein is one row after TCRdb ran MiXCR on the reads. The sample records about 740,000 distinct CDR3 sequences, around 30% being singletons. Comment on this clonotype: Its antigen is unidentified.

The sample consisted of cultured PBMCs, taken from culture after CMV antigen stimulation. The TCR comes from a human donor in good health (CMV status not recorded). Some clones in this sample may be carry-over from other donors' samples. J is TRBJ2-4 and V is TRBV18; 9 bases match TRBD2. The CDR3 loop is CASSPTSGAKNIQYF. As DNA, the CDR3 is TGTGCCAGCTCCCCGACTAGCGGAGCCAAAAACATTCAGTACTTC.